Here is one TCR beta chain with its context. This sample was included in a study of blood T cell repertoires in COVID-19. V shed 4 bases and J 7 bases; nucleotides not matched to a gene: 11. Germline loops: CDR1 SGHRS, CDR2 YFSETQ. This CDR3 spans 16 amino acids. The table came from immunoSEQ multiplex PCR; TCRdb's copy has only in-frame clones and leaves some out. Of around 100,000 clones in the sample, just under 85% were seen once. The sample comprised peripheral blood. The clonotype was recovered from a man aged 35 to 55 with active or convalescent COVID-19. The rearrangement joins TRBV5-1 to TRBJ1-6; 7 bases line up with TRBD1. The chain's CDR3 is CASSPAAGGLNSPLHF. Here the CDR3 DNA reads TGCGCCAGCAGCCCCGCGGCAGGGGGTCTAAATTCACCCCTCCACTTT.